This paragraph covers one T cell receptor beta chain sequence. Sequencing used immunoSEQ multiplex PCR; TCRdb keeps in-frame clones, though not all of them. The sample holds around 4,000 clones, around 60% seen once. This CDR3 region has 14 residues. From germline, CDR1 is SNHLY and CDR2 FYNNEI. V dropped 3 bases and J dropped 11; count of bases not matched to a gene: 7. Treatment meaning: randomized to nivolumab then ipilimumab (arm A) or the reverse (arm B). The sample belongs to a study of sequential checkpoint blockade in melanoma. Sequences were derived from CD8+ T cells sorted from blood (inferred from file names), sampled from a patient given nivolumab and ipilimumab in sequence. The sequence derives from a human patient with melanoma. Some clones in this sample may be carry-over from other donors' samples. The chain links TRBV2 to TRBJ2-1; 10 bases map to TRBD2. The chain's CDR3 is CASSDLAGGQKQFF. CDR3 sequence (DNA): TGTGCCAGCAGTGACTTAGCGGGGGGCCAAAAGCAGTTCTTC.